These 32 T cell receptor beta chains were sequenced from one sample in a study of molecular identifiers for immune sequencing clone quantification. TCRdb itself ran the PCR reads through MiXCR, one entry per CDR3 protein. The data hold over 85,000 distinct CDR3 sequences, with 20% to 25% observed a single time. Specimen: naive CD8+ T cells from blood, with Jurkat cell RNA spiked in. Specified subset: FACS-sorted CD8+CD4-CCR7+CD45RA+ naive T cells. These receptors were taken from a human donor in good health. Some libraries in this study had Jurkat cell RNA spiked in.

In its sample, this clonotype was seen many times. The chain combines TRBV5-6 with TRBJ2-4; 7 bases line up with TRBD1. V was clipped by 2 bases and J by 5 bases; unmatched bases: 7. The CDR3 spans 15 residues. Germline lookup yields CDR1 SGHDT and CDR2 YYEEEE. CDR3 sequence: CASSLWQGVENIQYF. CDR3 bases: TGTGCCAGCAGCTTATGGCAGGGGGTCGAAAACATTCAGTACTTC. Looking up the rest from reference TRBV5-6 and TRBJ2-4 gives the full variable domain: DAGVTQSPTHLIKTRGQQVTLRCSPKSGHDTVSWYQQALGQGPQFIFQYYEEEERQRGNFPDRFSGHQFPNYSSELNVNALLLGDSALYLCASSLWQGVENIQYFGAGTRLSVL.

The CDR3 nucleotides read TGTGCCAGTACCCCGCAGCAGGGGGCCTACGAGCAGTACTTC. Its translation: CASTPQQGAYEQYF. The genes are TRBV19 and TRBJ2-7, with 7 bases that match TRBD1. V lost 7 bases and J lost 2; bases outside the gene matches: 8. CDR3 length: 14 residues. The V gene's germline CDR1 is LNHDA and CDR2 SQIVND (reference sequence).

Concerning this clonotype: This could be a read error, since a much larger clone is one nucleotide away. The genes are TRBV9 and TRBJ1-5; D not resolved. The germline CDR1 and CDR2 sequences are SGDLS and YYNGEE. The CDR3 runs 14 residues. Deletions cut 0 bases from V and 9 bases from J, with 13 bases between. CDR3 protein: CASSVGADTRPQHF. CDR3 nucleotide sequence: TGTGCCAGCAGCGTAGGGGCAGACACCCGGCCCCAGCATTTT. The full variable domain, rest sourced from reference TRBV9 and TRBJ1-5, is DSGVTQTPKHLITATGQRVTLRCSPRSGDLSVYWYQQSLDQGLQFLIQYYNGEERAKGNILERFSAQQFPDLHSELNLSSLELGDSALYFCASSVGADTRPQHFGDGTRLSIL.

In its sample, this clonotype was seen many times. The chain links TRBV6-5 to TRBJ2-3; 7 bases are a match to TRBD2. The CDR3 is 15 residues long. The V and J ends lost 6 bases and 0 bases, in that order; junction bases with no gene match: 6. CDR1 and CDR2 from the germline V gene are MNHEY and SVGAGI. The CDR3: CASSQREPSTDTQYF. The CDR3 DNA reads TGTGCCAGCAGCCAGCGGGAACCCAGCACAGATACGCAGTATTTT.

This clonotype was counted between two and nine times. The rearrangement links TRBV12-3 or TRBV12-4 to TRBJ2-5; D gene ambiguous. Trimming removed 2 bases at V and 3 bases at J, with 10 bases between. The CDR3 is 14 amino acids. CDR3 region: CASSLTTEKETQYF. For the CDR3, the DNA is TGTGCCAGCAGTTTAACCACAGAAAAAGAGACCCAGTACTTC.

This clonotype came up a few times. The V gene is TRBV9, the J gene TRBJ2-3; D is possibly TRBD1 or TRBD2 (5 bases each). Trimming took 4 bases from V and 2 from J, leaving 14 bases between them. CDR1 SGDLS and CDR2 YYNGEE come from the germline V gene. CDR3 size: 15 residues. The CDR3, as DNA: TGTGCCAGCAGCAGTTGGGACCTCCTCACAGATACGCAGTATTTT. Translation: CASSSWDLLTDTQYF.

As regards this clonotype: This could be a read error, since a much larger clone is one nucleotide away. This sequence joins TRBV20-1 and TRBJ2-7; the D gene is possibly TRBD1 (6 bases). Germline lookup yields CDR1 DFQATT and CDR2 SNEGSKA (reference sequence). The CDR3 is made up of 16 amino acids. The CDR3 loop is CSARDLGGKIGYGQYF. DNA for the CDR3: TGCAGTGCTAGAGATCTTGGGGGCAAAATTGGGTACGGGCAGTACTTC.

The genes are TRBV19 and TRBJ2-3; a possible D gene is TRBD1 (5 bases). Trimming cost V 3 bases and J 4 bases, with 8 bases left between them. The CDR3 sequence is 13 residues long. The germline V gene has CDR1 LNHDA and CDR2 SQIVND (reference sequence). CDR3 sequence: CASSIIGADTQYF. CDR3 in DNA: TGTGCCAGTAGTATTATAGGGGCAGATACGCAGTATTTT.

The chain joins TRBV3-1 to TRBJ2-5, with a weak D call TRBD1 (5 bases). The CDR3 spans 14 residues. The V end lost 4 bases, the J end lost 1 base, and 10 bases lay between the germline ends. The germline V gene has CDR1 LGHDT and CDR2 YNNKEL (reference sequence). The CDR3 nucleotides read TGTGCCAGCAGCCCGTTGACAGTCCAAGAGACCCAGTACTTC. Amino acid sequence: CASSPLTVQETQYF.

This clonotype was counted ten times or more. The genes are TRBV20-1 and TRBJ2-7, with TRBD2 matching over 12 bases. CDR1 and CDR2 from the germline V gene are DFQATT and SNEGSKA (reference sequence). Losses at the gene ends were 6 bases for V and 3 bases for J; bases not matched to a gene: 9. The CDR3 runs 15 residues. CDR3 nucleotides: TGCAGTGCCCGTTTGACTAGCGGGGGAGTCTACGAGCAGTACTTC. As protein: CSARLTSGGVYEQYF.

A note on this clonotype: A much larger clone is a single base away; this may be a read error. The CDR3 protein is CASTANRYNQPQHF. The CDR3 bases are TGTGCCAGCACCGCTAACAGGTACAATCAGCCCCAGCATTTT. The rearrangement links TRBV6-2 or TRBV6-3 to TRBJ1-5; maybe TRBD1 (5 bases). Germline V gene sequence: CDR1 MNHEY, CDR2 SVGEGT. The V and J ends lost 7 bases and 3 bases respectively, with 13 bases between them. The length of the CDR3 is 14 residues.

In this sample, this clonotype turned up many times. The chain joins TRBV12-3 or TRBV12-4 to TRBJ2-3; TRBD1 aligns across 10 bases. The CDR3 consists of 15 residues. J lost 4 bases, V lost 4 bases, and 5 bases had no gene match. CDR3 DNA: TGTGCCAGCAGTTCCCCGGGACAGGGGTCAGATACGCAGTATTTT. It translates to CASSSPGQGSDTQYF.

This clonotype was picked up a small number of times. V gene TRBV6-5 combines with J gene TRBJ2-5; weak D call: TRBD2 (6 bases). This CDR3 is built from 14 residues. The V end was cut by 5 bases, the J end by 4 bases, with 14 bases between. Germline CDR1 MNHEY, CDR2 SVGAGI. DNA of the CDR3: TGTGCCAGCAGTGAACTAGCCGGAGCAGAGACCCAGTACTTC. Translation: CASSELAGAETQYF.

This clonotype was seen ten or more times. This chain uses TRBV14 with TRBJ2-5; D remains ambiguous. CDR3 size: 15 residues. The germline gives CDR1 SGHDN, CDR2 FVKESK. The V and J ends lost 0 bases and 5 bases respectively, with 13 bases between them. For the CDR3, the DNA is TGTGCCAGCAGCCAAGATTTGACACGGTGGGAGACCCAGTACTTC. Protein: CASSQDLTRWETQYF.

Concerning this clonotype: This may stem from a read error, because a much larger clone lies one nucleotide away. The rearrangement uses TRBV7-8 and TRBJ2-7, with 7 bases matching TRBD2. Germline lookup yields CDR1 SGHVS and CDR2 FQNEAQ. Germline trimming cut 5 bases from V and 0 bases from J; bases unmatched to any gene: 10. The CDR3 covers 16 residues. The CDR3 sequence: CASSVRTRGSSYEQYF. DNA for the CDR3: TGTGCCAGCAGCGTACGGACTAGAGGGAGCTCCTACGAGCAGTACTTC. Variable domain in full (rest from reference TRBV7-8 and TRBJ2-7): GAGVSQSPRYKVAKRGQDVALRCDPISGHVSLFWYQQALGQGPEFLTYFQNEAQLDKSGLPSDRFFAERPEGSVSTLKIQRTQQEDSAVYLCASSVRTRGSSYEQYFGPGTRLTVT.

In its sample, this clonotype was seen many times. CDR3 bases: TGCAGCGCCTGGGCGAACACCGGGGAGCTGTTTTTT. Protein sequence: CSAWANTGELFF. The gene calls are TRBV29-1 and TRBJ2-2; D gene uncertain. Trimming pared 7 bases from V and 0 bases from J, leaving 6 bases between. This CDR3 spans 12 amino acids. Germline CDR1 and CDR2: SQVTM and ANQGSEA.

This chain joins TRBV6-2 or TRBV6-3 and TRBJ1-5, with TRBD1 as a possible D gene (5 bases). This CDR3 is 14 amino acids long. Looked up from germline, CDR1 is MNHEY and CDR2 is SVGEGT. V lost 7 bases, J lost 5 bases, and 15 bases lay in between. The CDR3 sequence: CASTFGRGDQPQHF. The DNA of the CDR3 is TGTGCCAGCACCTTCGGGAGGGGCGATCAGCCCCAGCATTTT.

Ten or more counts support this clonotype. CDR3 residues: CASSQDPPGLAGGVDTQYF. In DNA form, the CDR3 reads TGTGCCAGCAGCCAAGATCCCCCTGGACTAGCGGGAGGGGTGGATACGCAGTATTTT. The J gene is TRBJ2-3, the V gene TRBV4-2; 15 nucleotides line up with TRBD2. Per the germline V gene, CDR1 is LGHNA and CDR2 is YNFKEQ. The V and J ends lost 0 bases and 6 bases, in that order; junction bases with no gene match: 10. This CDR3 comprises 19 residues.

The genes are TRBV5-1 and TRBJ2-7; D not certain. This CDR3 is 16 amino acids long. Trimming pared 0 bases from V and 1 base from J, leaving 14 bases between. Looked up from germline, CDR1 is SGHRS and CDR2 is YFSETQ. The CDR3, as DNA: TGCGCCAGCAGCTTGGGCGTCGGTCCATTATCCTACGAGCAGTACTTC. It codes for CASSLGVGPLSYEQYF.

This clonotype was seen repeatedly, ten times or more. V gene TRBV28 combines with J gene TRBJ2-3; 10 bases match TRBD1. The germline gives CDR1 MDHEN, CDR2 SYDVKM. The CDR3 has 16 residues. The V gene end was trimmed by 4 bases and the J gene end by 0 bases; junction bases not matched to a gene: 4. The CDR3 region has the DNA TGTGCCAGCAGTTCAGGACAGGGGGTCAGCACAGATACGCAGTATTTT. The encoded protein is CASSSGQGVSTDTQYF.

The chain couples TRBV23-1 to TRBJ2-4; 10 bases are a match to TRBD1. TRBV23-1 is an ORF for which the function is uncertain. Trimming cost V 0 bases and J 3 bases; bases outside gene matches: 14. This CDR3 has 20 amino acids. CDR3 protein: CASSQSELERRTGGKNIQYF. The CDR3 bases are TGCGCCAGCAGTCAATCGGAATTGGAGAGGAGGACAGGGGGCAAAAACATTCAGTACTTC.

This clonotype was recorded at least ten times. The chain carries TRBV29-1 and TRBJ2-7; the D is unclear. With 3 bases removed from V and 3 bases from J, the gap between germline ends came to 6 bases. In germline, CDR1 is SQVTM, CDR2 ANQGSEA. The CDR3 sequence is 11 residues long. The CDR3 reads CSVERNYEQYF. CDR3 DNA: TGCAGCGTTGAGAGAAACTACGAGCAGTACTTC.

The genes are TRBV6-4 and TRBJ2-1; D may be TRBD1 (5 bases). Germline V gene sequence: CDR1 MRHNA, CDR2 SNTAGT. Trimming stripped 8 bases from V and 4 bases from J, with 21 bases between. The CDR3 sequence is 16 residues long. CDR3: CASSPTTGGTYNEQFF. The CDR3 DNA reads as TGTGCCAGCTCTCCCACAACAGGTGGTACTTACAATGAGCAGTTCTTC.

Of note for this clonotype: A much larger clone differs from this one at a single base, so this may be a read error. The V and J genes are TRBV7-6 and TRBJ2-5, with no clear D. Germline loops: CDR1 SGHVS, CDR2 FNYEAQ. The CDR3 spans 15 residues. The CDR3 reads CASSLALGYQGTQYF. The CDR3 DNA sequence: TGTGCCAGCAGCTTAGCTCTGGGCTACCAAGGGACCCAGTACTTC.

A remark on this clonotype: A much bigger clone sits one base away, suggesting this may be a read error. The chain is built from TRBV6-5 and TRBJ2-3; TRBD2 matches at 10 bases. The germline gives CDR1 MNHEY, CDR2 SVGAGI. V trimming: 8 bases; J trimming: 2 bases; junction bases outside the gene matches: 7. The CDR3 is made up of 15 amino acids. The CDR3 loop is CASEMTSGLTDTQYF. The CDR3 nucleotides are TGTGCCAGCGAGATGACTAGCGGGCTCACAGATACGCAGTATTTT.

The rearrangement links TRBV4-1 to TRBJ2-3; 14 bases fit TRBD2. Unmatched junction bases numbered 12, after V lost 2 bases and J lost 8 bases. CDR1 is MGHRA, CDR2 YSYEKL, per germline. This CDR3 comprises 18 residues. DNA of the CDR3: TGCGCCAGCAGCCAACAGACTTCCGTGACTAGCGGGGGGGGTACGCAGTATTTT. It is translated as CASSQQTSVTSGGGTQYF.

Details on this clonotype: This may stem from a read error, because a much larger clone lies one nucleotide away. This rearrangement joins TRBV7-6 to TRBJ2-3, with D perhaps matching TRBD2 (6 bases). CDR1 and CDR2 from the germline V gene are SGHVS and FNYEAQ. The CDR3 runs to 15 residues. CDR3 protein: CASGLALGTRDTQYF. The DNA for the CDR3 is TGTGCCAGCGGCTTAGCGTTAGGGACTCGCGATACGCAGTATTTT.

This clonotype was recorded many times. The genes are TRBV5-8 and TRBJ2-4; tentative D call: TRBD2 (5 bases). Between the trimmed V and J ends, which lost 3 bases and 9 bases, there was a span of 16 bases. Germline loops: CDR1 SGHTS, CDR2 YDEGEE. CDR3 length: 14 amino acids. CDR3 region: CASSSPASKVIQYF. The DNA of the CDR3 is TGTGCCAGCAGCTCGCCGGCTAGCAAAGTCATTCAGTACTTC.

This clonotype appeared a single time. V is TRBV24-1 and J is TRBJ2-3, with D possibly matching TRBD1 (6 bases). This CDR3 has 13 residues. The V gene lost 10 bases and the J gene lost 4 bases, with 14 bases spanning the gap. Germline V CDR1 and CDR2: KGHDR, SFDVKD. The CDR3 DNA reads TGTGCCACTTCCACAGGGTTGGCAGATACGCAGTATTTT. It specifies CATSTGLADTQYF.

A word on this clonotype: A clone one base away is much larger, so this may be a read error. The genes are TRBV5-1 and TRBJ1-1, with D possibly matching TRBD1 (6 bases). This CDR3 has 21 residues. V lost 0 bases to trimming and J lost 0 bases, with 27 bases between them. CDR1 is SGHRS, CDR2 YFSETQ, per germline. The CDR3 bases are TGCGCCAGCAGCTTGGTCTACAGGGAGTCGGGTAAGGACGGTGTGAACACTGAAGCTTTCTTT. This encodes CASSLVYRESGKDGVNTEAFF.

The sample holds many counts of this clonotype. This chain links TRBV29-1 with TRBJ2-3; 7 bases match TRBD1. CDR3 length: 13 amino acids. V was clipped by 5 bases and J by 2 bases; unmatched bases: 4. Per the germline V gene, CDR1 is SQVTM and CDR2 is ANQGSEA. CDR3 loop: CSVRDRLTDTQYF. The CDR3 DNA reads as TGCAGCGTTAGGGACAGACTCACAGATACGCAGTATTTT.

Comments on this clonotype: This could be a read error, since a much larger clone is one nucleotide away. The chain combines TRBV7-9 with TRBJ1-1; D remains ambiguous. The germline V gene has CDR1 SEHNR and CDR2 FQNEAQ (reference sequence). The CDR3 has 12 residues. The CDR3 sequence is CASGLVAVEAFF. CDR3 DNA: TGTGCCAGCGGCTTAGTGGCAGTTGAAGCTTTCTTT.